Listed below are T cell receptor beta chains from one sample, sequenced in a study of beta chain features in type 1 diabetes. Sequencing was performed with immunoSEQ multiplex PCR; in TCRdb, only in-frame clones are kept and a portion is missing. Here the sample spans about 650,000 clones, 12% being singletons. Sample: naive CD4+ T cells from blood. The receptors here all came from a man aged 25 to 45 with type 1 diabetes. CDR3s include the opening cysteine and the closing phenylalanine or tryptophan. The order of the fields is clone size, V gene, D gene, J gene, CDR3 DNA, CDR3 protein. D genes are given only for firm matches. Clone size is not always given. Where it is, it says once, few, many or a class for expanded clones.

size: .
V: TRBV7-2
D: .
J: TRBJ2-1
DNA: TGTGCCAGCAGCTTAGGATCAGGGGCCCTCTACAATGAGCAGTTCTTC
CDR3: CASSLGSGALYNEQFF

size: few
V: TRBV14
D: .
J: TRBJ2-1
DNA: TGTGCCAGCAGCCGCGTGAATTCCTACAATGAGCAGTTCTTC
CDR3: CASSRVNSYNEQFF

size: few
V: TRBV5-1
D: .
J: TRBJ2-3
DNA: TGCGCCAGCACACCCCTCGCCGGACCCTCGGCGACAGATACGCAGTATTTT
CDR3: CASTPLAGPSATDTQYF

size: few
V: TRBV7-2
D: TRBD1
J: TRBJ2-3
DNA: TGTGCCAGCAGCCGCAAAGGGGAGGACAGGGGGAGAACAGATACGCAGTATTTT
CDR3: CASSRKGEDRGRTDTQYF

size: .
V: TRBV18
D: .
J: TRBJ1-5
DNA: TGTGCCAGCTCACCAGGTGGCAATCAGCCCCAGCATTTT
CDR3: CASSPGGNQPQHF

size: .
V: TRBV4-1
D: .
J: TRBJ1-2
DNA: TGCGCCAGCAGCCAAGATCTTCCGGGGGGCTATGGCTACACCTTC
CDR3: CASSQDLPGGYGYTF

size: few
V: TRBV27
D: TRBD2
J: TRBJ2-5
DNA: TGTGCCAGCAGTCCTACATGGACTAGTCAAGAGACCCAGTACTTC
CDR3: CASSPTWTSQETQYF

size: few
V: TRBV2
D: .
J: TRBJ2-4
DNA: TGTGCCAGCAGTGATCGTTTTAAGGGAGCCAAAAACATTCAGTACTTC
CDR3: CASSDRFKGAKNIQYF

size: .
V: TRBV5-4
D: .
J: TRBJ1-3
DNA: TGTGCCAGCAGCTTGGAAGGCAGTAGCTCTGGAAACACCATATATTTT
CDR3: CASSLEGSSSGNTIYF

size: once
V: TRBV10-3
D: .
J: TRBJ1-6
DNA: TGTGCCATCAGTAAAGGGGTCGTTGATTCACCCCTCCACTTT
CDR3: CAISKGVVDSPLHF

size: few
V: TRBV4-3
D: .
J: TRBJ2-6
DNA: TGCGCCAGCAGCCATGAAGACGGACCTGGGGCCAACGTCCTGACTTTC
CDR3: CASSHEDGPGANVLTF

size: few
V: TRBV5-6
D: .
J: TRBJ2-2
DNA: TGTGCCAGCAGCTCTACACCTAGGACTCCCATCCCCGGGGAGCTGTTTTTT
CDR3: CASSSTPRTPIPGELFF

size: few
V: TRBV28
D: .
J: TRBJ1-2
DNA: TGTGCCAGCATGAATGGATATGGCTACACCTTC
CDR3: CASMNGYGYTF

size: few
V: TRBV9
D: .
J: TRBJ1-3
DNA: TGTGCCAGCGGAGGGACATATGGAAACACCATATATTTT
CDR3: CASGGTYGNTIYF

size: .
V: TRBV6-6
D: .
J: TRBJ1-2
DNA: TGTGCCAGCAGTTACTCCGAGGCCGGGAATGGCTACACCTTC
CDR3: CASSYSEAGNGYTF

size: .
V: TRBV5-1
D: .
J: TRBJ2-7
DNA: TGCGCCAGCAGCTTGGATGGCGCCTTAGTATACGAGCAGTACTTC
CDR3: CASSLDGALVYEQYF

size: few
V: TRBV30
D: .
J: TRBJ1-5
DNA: TGTGCCTGGAGCGAGGTGAGGTTAGAGCAGCCCCAGCATTTT
CDR3: CAWSEVRLEQPQHF

size: few
V: TRBV10-1
D: TRBD1
J: TRBJ2-3
DNA: TGCGCCAGCAGTGATTTTTACAGGGGAGCAGATACGCAGTATTTT
CDR3: CASSDFYRGADTQYF

size: .
V: TRBV9
D: .
J: TRBJ2-7
DNA: TGTGCCAGCAGCGGCCTCCGGGACGCAGGACCCTACGAGCAGTACTTC
CDR3: CASSGLRDAGPYEQYF

size: .
V: TRBV11-2
D: TRBD1
J: TRBJ2-5
DNA: TGTGCCAGCAGCCCGGACAGGGGATTCCAAGAGACCCAGTACTTC
CDR3: CASSPDRGFQETQYF

size: few
V: TRBV5-1
D: .
J: TRBJ1-5
DNA: TGCGCCAGCAGCTTGGTTCCAGGGGATAGCAATCAGCCCCAGCATTTT
CDR3: CASSLVPGDSNQPQHF

size: few
V: TRBV29-1
D: TRBD1
J: TRBJ2-7
DNA: TGCAGCGTTGCTGACAGGGGGAAGTCCTACGAGCAGTACTTC
CDR3: CSVADRGKSYEQYF

size: few
V: TRBV19
D: .
J: TRBJ1-6
DNA: TGTGCCAGTACCCTTGTCCGGGGGAATTCACCCCTCCACTTT
CDR3: CASTLVRGNSPLHF

size: .
V: TRBV18
D: .
J: TRBJ1-2
DNA: TGTGCCAGCTCAACAGGAGGCCTCTCTTCCTATGGCTACACCTTC
CDR3: CASSTGGLSSYGYTF

size: few
V: TRBV18
D: .
J: TRBJ2-5
DNA: TGTGCCAGCTCACCACCCCCCCAAGAGACCCAGTACTTC
CDR3: CASSPPPQETQYF

size: .
V: TRBV7-2
D: .
J: TRBJ2-2
DNA: TGTGCCAGCAGCTTAGCCGGTCAGGGGCTGTTTTTT
CDR3: CASSLAGQGLFF

size: .
V: TRBV6-5
D: .
J: TRBJ1-5
DNA: TGTGCCAGCAGTTACTCGTCAGGCCCCAATCAGCCCCAGCATTTT
CDR3: CASSYSSGPNQPQHF

size: few
V: TRBV5-4
D: .
J: TRBJ2-2
DNA: TGTGCCAGCAGCCCAATCACCGGGGAGCTGTTTTTT
CDR3: CASSPITGELFF

size: .
V: TRBV30
D: .
J: TRBJ1-5
DNA: TGTGCCTGGAGCTTTGGGGACCCTAATCAGCCCCAGCATTTT
CDR3: CAWSFGDPNQPQHF

size: .
V: TRBV7-6
D: .
J: TRBJ2-2
DNA: TGTGCCAGCAGCTTAGTGCAGGGATCGGCCGGGGAGCTGTTTTTT
CDR3: CASSLVQGSAGELFF

size: few
V: TRBV27
D: .
J: TRBJ2-5
DNA: TGTGCCAGCAGCCCAGATGGGGGCGGGGAGACCCAGTACTTC
CDR3: CASSPDGGGETQYF

size: .
V: TRBV7-2
D: .
J: TRBJ1-1
DNA: TGTGCCAGCAGCTTCCACGGGACTGAAGCTTTCTTT
CDR3: CASSFHGTEAFF

size: .
V: TRBV30
D: .
J: TRBJ1-2
DNA: TGTGCCTGGAGTTCCCGGGACTATGGCTACACCTTC
CDR3: CAWSSRDYGYTF

size: .
V: TRBV4-2
D: TRBD1
J: TRBJ2-3
DNA: TGTGCCAGCAGCCAAGAACAGGGGACGCAGTATTTT
CDR3: CASSQEQGTQYF

size: .
V: TRBV4-3
D: TRBD1
J: TRBJ2-7
DNA: TGCGCCAGCAGCCAAGAAGGTCGGACAGGGTCCTACGAGCAGTACTTC
CDR3: CASSQEGRTGSYEQYF

size: few
V: TRBV9
D: TRBD1
J: TRBJ1-4
DNA: TGTGCCAGCAGCAAGGGACAGTCTAATGAAAAACTGTTTTTT
CDR3: CASSKGQSNEKLFF

size: few
V: TRBV2
D: .
J: TRBJ2-3
DNA: TGTGCCAGCACAACGGATCTTAGCACAGATACGCAGTATTTT
CDR3: CASTTDLSTDTQYF

size: .
V: TRBV7-2
D: .
J: TRBJ2-3
DNA: TGTGCCAGCAGCTCGACTATGTGGGGGTCCACAGATACGCAGTATTTT
CDR3: CASSSTMWGSTDTQYF

size: .
V: TRBV5-5
D: TRBD2
J: TRBJ2-7
DNA: TGTGCCAGCAGCTCCCACCGTTCCCTTTACGAGCCCGGGGGGTACGAGCAGTACTTC
CDR3: CASSSHRSLYEPGGYEQYF

size: few
V: TRBV28
D: TRBD1
J: TRBJ2-3
DNA: TGTGCCAGCTTACAGGGACAGCGCACAGATACGCAGTATTTT
CDR3: CASLQGQRTDTQYF

size: .
V: TRBV2
D: .
J: TRBJ2-3
DNA: TGTGCCAGCAGGCGGCAGGGCACAGATACGCAGTATTTT
CDR3: CASRRQGTDTQYF

size: few
V: TRBV6-6
D: TRBD1
J: TRBJ2-1
DNA: TGTGCCAGCAGTGCGACAGGGTCCTACAATGAGCAGTTCTTC
CDR3: CASSATGSYNEQFF

size: few
V: TRBV5-6
D: .
J: TRBJ2-5
DNA: TGTGCCAGCAGCCCGGGACGGCAAGAGACCCAGTACTTC
CDR3: CASSPGRQETQYF

size: few
V: TRBV5-4
D: .
J: TRBJ2-1
DNA: TGTGCCAGCAGCTTCTACTATAACAATGAGCAGTTCTTC
CDR3: CASSFYYNNEQFF

size: few
V: TRBV7-2
D: TRBD1
J: TRBJ2-1
DNA: TGTGCCAGCAGCTCCACAGGGGGGTCCTACAATGAGCAGTTCTTC
CDR3: CASSSTGGSYNEQFF